The next 21 T cell receptor beta chains were all read from a single sample in a study of early T cells in non-severe SARS-CoV-2 infection. Each CDR3 protein gets one entry after TCRdb re-called the 5' RACE reads with MiXCR. The table records roughly 90,000 distinct CDR3 sequences, about an eighth of them present only once. Material for sequencing was whole blood. These receptor sequences come from an adult who was a healthcare worker with PCR-confirmed SARS-CoV-2 infection or an uninfected control (not recorded which).

Here the CDR3 reads CASRQTGALRMGYTF. In nucleotides, the CDR3 is TGTGCCAGCAGACAAACCGGGGCTCTAAGGATGGGCTACACCTTC. This chain uses TRBV6-5 with TRBJ1-2; D possibly corresponds to TRBD1 (5 bases). There are 15 residues in the CDR3. CDR1 is MNHEY and CDR2 is SVGAGI in the germline V gene. The ends were cut back, 6 bases at V and 8 bases at J, with 22 bases in the middle.

The CDR3 reads CASSFQGGGEQYF. CDR3 DNA sequence: TGTGCCAGCAGCTTCCAGGGTGGGGGCGAGCAGTACTTC. V gene TRBV5-5 combines with J gene TRBJ2-7; D is perhaps TRBD1 or TRBD2 (5 bases each). The germline CDR1 and CDR2 sequences are SGHKS and YYEKEE (reference sequence). V lost 2 bases to trimming and J lost 6 bases, with 12 bases between them. CDR3 size: 13 residues.

This clonotype appeared many times. The chain employs TRBV3-1 and TRBJ2-3; 7 bases line up with TRBD2. CDR3 size: 14 residues. With V trimmed by 2 bases and J by 4 bases, 3 bases remained unmatched. The germline CDR1 and CDR2 sequences are LGHDT and YNNKEL (reference sequence). Here the CDR3 reads CASSQPGLADTQYF. CDR3 nucleotide sequence: TGTGCCAGCAGCCAACCCGGACTAGCAGATACGCAGTATTTT.

This clonotype was observed at least ten times. The V call is TRBV11-2, the J call TRBJ1-5; D call uncertain. CDR1 is SGHAT, CDR2 FQNNGV, per germline. The CDR3 runs to 15 residues. V lost 0 bases and J 4 bases, leaving 10 bases between the germline ends. The CDR3 DNA is TGTGCCAGCAGCTTAGATAGGAGAGGGAATCAGCCCCAGCATTTT. Amino acids: CASSLDRRGNQPQHF.

The CDR3 is CASSLDWGDTQYF. The CDR3 DNA sequence: TGTGCCAGCAGCTTAGACTGGGGGGATACGCAGTATTTT. The chain combines TRBV7-9 with TRBJ2-3; D assignment may be TRBD1 or TRBD2 (5 bases each). The CDR3 covers 13 residues. From germline, CDR1 is SEHNR and CDR2 FQNEAQ (reference sequence). Deletions cut 1 base from V and 6 bases from J, with 8 bases between.

This clonotype was seen a handful of times. This sequence joins TRBV7-9 and TRBJ2-1, with TRBD1 identical over 10 bases. After removal of 4 bases from V and 2 bases from J, the junction contained 17 bases not matched to a gene. Per germline, CDR1 SEHNR and CDR2 FQNEAQ (reference sequence). The CDR3 extends over 20 amino acids. CDR3 DNA: TGTGCCAGCAGCTCCCCACACCCCCTCTCCGGGACAGGGGCCTACAATGAGCAGTTCTTC. It translates to CASSSPHPLSGTGAYNEQFF.

This rearrangement joins TRBV2 to TRBJ1-1; D unclear. The CDR3 loop spans 10 amino acids. V lost 4 bases and J 8 bases, leaving 5 bases between the germline ends. Germline V gene data show CDR1 as SNHLY and CDR2 as FYNNEI. The CDR3 loop reads CASSGPEAFF. CDR3 nucleotides: TGTGCCAGCAGTGGACCAGAAGCTTTCTTT.

This chain connects TRBV6-4 to TRBJ2-4; perhaps D is TRBD1 or TRBD2 (5 bases each). The CDR3 consists of 16 residues. Looked up from germline, CDR1 is MRHNA and CDR2 is SNTAGT. Trimming stripped 4 bases from V and 11 bases from J, with 24 bases between. CDR3 region: CASSAHPTTDSSFQYF. In DNA, the CDR3 is TGTGCCAGCAGTGCCCACCCGACTACAGACAGTTCGTTTCAGTACTTC.

The rearrangement uses TRBV7-9 and TRBJ2-3, with D possibly called TRBD1 or TRBD2 (6 bases each). This CDR3 is built from 15 residues. Trimming stripped 4 bases from V and 6 bases from J, with 17 bases between. The germline V gene has CDR1 SEHNR and CDR2 FQNEAQ (reference sequence). Written as DNA, the CDR3 is TGTGCCAGCAGCTCTTTCAGGGGCCGGGGGGATACGCAGTATTTT. Translation gives CASSSFRGRGDTQYF.

The CDR3 sequence: CASSTSGRADTQYF. In DNA form, the CDR3 reads TGTGCCAGCAGCACTAGCGGGAGGGCAGATACGCAGTATTTT. The chain joins TRBV7-9 to TRBJ2-3; TRBD2 aligns across 13 bases. Germline V gene sequence: CDR1 SEHNR, CDR2 FQNEAQ (reference sequence). The CDR3 covers 14 residues. V lost 5 bases, J lost 4 bases, and 0 bases stayed unmatched.

This clonotype was observed many times. This chain uses TRBV3-1 with TRBJ2-5, with 12 bases identical to TRBD2. There are 15 residues in the CDR3. The V segment lost 6 bases and the J segment 2 bases; nucleotides outside the gene matches: 4. CDR1 and CDR2 from the germline V gene are LGHDT and YNNKEL (reference sequence). CDR3 in DNA: TGTGCCAGCAGTTTCGGACTAGCGGGACAAGAGACCCAGTACTTC. Its translation is CASSFGLAGQETQYF.

This chain uses TRBV6-2 or TRBV6-3 with TRBJ1-5, with TRBD1 matching over 9 bases. The CDR3 has 16 amino acids. J was trimmed by 0 bases and V by 8 bases; bases with no gene match: 8. CDR1 is MNHEY and CDR2 is SVGEGT in the germline V gene. The CDR3 here is CASRDRAMSSNQPQHF. The CDR3 DNA follows: TGTGCCAGCCGGGACAGGGCAATGAGTAGCAATCAGCCCCAGCATTTT.

The chain links TRBV19 to TRBJ1-6, with a weak D call TRBD1 (5 bases). This CDR3 contains 14 residues. CDR1 is LNHDA, CDR2 SQIVND, per germline (reference sequence). V was shortened by 3 bases and J by 7 bases, with 10 bases between the two germline ends. The DNA of the CDR3 is TGTGCCAGTAGTATCGGGACGACAAATTCACCCCTCCACTTT. Amino acid sequence: CASSIGTTNSPLHF.

On this clonotype: With a much larger clone just one base away, this may be a read error. This chain connects TRBV11-2 to TRBJ2-2, with TRBD1 matching 8 bases. V lost 7 bases, J lost 4 bases, and 11 bases stayed unmatched. The CDR3 is made up of 16 amino acids. The germline CDR1 and CDR2 sequences are SGHAT and FQNNGV. The CDR3 DNA follows: TGTGCCAGCAACTTTGAAGGACAGGGAGGCACCGGGGAGCTGTTTTTT. It yields the protein CASNFEGQGGTGELFF.

This clonotype was seen many times. This chain uses TRBV5-4 with TRBJ2-2, with 7 bases matching TRBD2. The V gene's germline CDR1 is SGHNT and CDR2 YYREEE (reference sequence). The CDR3 totals 16 residues. Trimming at V came to 4 bases and at J to 7 bases, leaving 13 bases not matched to a gene. CDR3 sequence: CASSEHPAGVIGELFF. DNA of the CDR3: TGTGCCAGCAGCGAGCACCCTGCGGGGGTTATCGGGGAGCTGTTTTTT.

This clonotype was counted only a few times. This rearrangement joins TRBV19 to TRBJ2-1, with 8 bases identical to TRBD2. Germline V gene lookup returns CDR1 LNHDA and CDR2 SQIVND (reference sequence). V lost 4 bases and J lost 5; bases outside the gene matches: 10. This CDR3 has 16 amino acids. As DNA, the CDR3 is TGTGCCAGTAGTACTAGACTAGCGTTAGGGAACAATGAGCAGTTCTTC. Its translation is CASSTRLALGNNEQFF.

The chain combines TRBV20-1 with TRBJ2-3, with 7 bases identical to TRBD2. The CDR3 consists of 13 residues. V trimming: 1 base; J trimming: 7 bases; junction bases outside the gene matches: 5. The germline V gene encodes CDR1 DFQATT and CDR2 SNEGSKA (reference sequence). CDR3 sequence: CSARAGGPNTQYF. CDR3 sequence (DNA): TGCAGTGCTAGAGCGGGGGGTCCAAATACGCAGTATTTT.

Note on this clonotype: Mismatch with germline at one junction end may stem from a read error. The CDR3, as DNA: TGTGCCTGGACGCAGGGGGCATACGACACCGGGGAGCTGTTTTTC. The encoded protein is CAWTQGAYDTGELFF. The rearrangement links TRBV30 to TRBJ2-2, with 8 bases aligning to TRBD1. Germline V gene sequence: CDR1 GTSNPN, CDR2 SVGIG (reference sequence). The CDR3 spans 15 residues.

This clonotype appeared a few times. The chain is built from TRBV7-6 and TRBJ2-2; TRBD2 agrees at 13 bases. Trimming at V came to 3 bases and at J to 2 bases, leaving 6 bases not matched to a gene. Germline V gives CDR1 SGHVS, CDR2 FNYEAQ. This CDR3 region has 18 residues. CDR3 coding DNA: TGTGCCAGCAGCTTTGAAGGGACTAGCGGGATCAACACCGGGGAGCTGTTTTTT. Encoded protein: CASSFEGTSGINTGELFF.

The rearrangement links TRBV19 to TRBJ2-7; D is possibly TRBD1 (5 bases). Trimming left V 3 bases short and J 7 bases short, with 13 bases between. The CDR3 sequence is 13 residues long. Germline V CDR1 and CDR2: LNHDA, SQIVND (reference sequence). CDR3 bases: TGTGCCAGTAGTATGCTGAAGGGGTCGGAGCAGTACTTC. Protein sequence: CASSMLKGSEQYF.

This clonotype was detected many times. This chain joins TRBV7-9 and TRBJ2-2; D possibly uses TRBD1 or TRBD2 (5 bases each). Trimming took off 6 bases at V and 4 bases at J, with 21 bases between the two ends. The V gene's germline CDR1 is SEHNR and CDR2 FQNEAQ (reference sequence). The CDR3 covers 17 residues. The CDR3: CASRPPGRKGITGELFF. Here the CDR3 DNA reads TGTGCCAGCAGGCCACCGGGACGGAAAGGGATCACCGGGGAGCTGTTTTTT.